This TCR beta chain was sequenced in a study of liver allograft versus peripheral blood T cells (TCRdb year 2020). A note on the overall study: T cell receptor repertoires present within transplanted livers were compared with repertoires in the peripheral blood of liver transplant recipients. General findings and caveats noted by the study authors: According to the report, the T cell receptor repertoires detected in peripheral blood were different from the repertoires found inside liver allografts.

The sample holds many counts of this clonotype. What this receptor recognizes is not known. Qualities for individual bases were not recorded, and no much larger clone is one base off. The instrument given in TCRdb is Illumina MiSeq. Using fastp trimming at Q25 and MiXCR clonotype assembly, TCRdb reanalyzed the public sequencing data and kept in-frame beta chains. Rows merge per CDR3 protein into single entries with the most common DNA and genes. Across this sample there are approximately 9,300 distinct CDR3 sequences, with 18% seen only once. The ten largest clones capture 0.95% to 1.5% of the sample. The sequence was obtained from a human patient who had a liver transplant. After a transplant, the donor of the graft may account for some T cells.

In nucleotide form, the sequence is TGTGCCAGTAGTGAGCAGTGGTTTGAAAAACTGTTTTTT. This codes for CASSEQWFEKLFF. The rearrangement combines TRBV19 with TRBJ1-4, with the D gene too uncertain to name. Taken from the germline V gene (reference sequence), the CDR1 and CDR2 loops are LNHDA and SQIVND. The junction shows trimming of 5 bases on V and 7 bases on J, plus 11 bases between the germline ends. Spanning cysteine to phenylalanine, the CDR3 consists of 13 amino acids. The read is trimmed to its CDR3 DNA, 39 bases read in frame from base 1. The full variable domain, completed from the reference TRBV19 and TRBJ1-4 proteins outside the CDR3, reads DGGITQSPKYLFRKEGQNVTLSCEQNLNHDAMYWYRQDPGQGLRLIYYSQIVNDFQKGDIAEGYSVSREKKESFPLTVTSAQKNPTAFYLCASSEQWFEKLFFGSGTQLSVL.